This T cell receptor beta chain appears in the sequencing data of a study of T cells after posttransplantation cyclophosphamide. The naive gate required viable CD3+CD4+ or CD3+CD8+ cells with CCR7+CD45RA+CD45RO-CD95-CD27+CD28+ phenotype. Of note for this clone: Antigen specificity is unknown.

Germline CDR1 reads MNHEY; CDR2 reads SMNVEV (reference sequence). V lost 1 base and J lost 5; bases outside the gene matches: 4. The CDR3 consists of 16 residues. Here immunoSEQ multiplex PCR was the method, and the copy in TCRdb shows in-frame clones only, minus some. Altogether over 20,000 clones are present, approximately 97% being singletons, with the ten largest covering around 0.15%. Study-wide results and limits: After PTCy, TRB diversity resembled that of CNI/methotrexate controls. Blood and skin or GI T cell repertoires showed limited TRB overlap. Later blood repertoires were often dominated by clones from the donor CD8+ memory compartment.

Sequencing used naive CD4+ T cells sorted from PBMCs. This receptor was identified in a man in his fifties or sixties in good health, CMV-negative, and a related stem cell transplant donor. This sequence joins TRBV27 and TRBJ2-1, with 11 nucleotides matching TRBD2. The CDR3 DNA reads as TGTGCCAGCAGTTTATTGGGGACTAGCGGCGACAATGAGCAGTTCTTC. It codes for CASSLLGTSGDNEQFF.